The clone carrying this T cell receptor beta chain was seen a handful of times. These data come from a study of T-cell memory formation after mild COVID-19. J was trimmed by 5 bases and V by 6 bases; bases with no gene match: 3. The CDR3 spans 14 residues. TCRdb itself ran the 5' RACE reads through MiXCR, one entry per CDR3 protein. The sample has about 470,000 distinct CDR3 sequences; around a quarter are singletons. Sequencing was carried out using PBMCs or a T cell subset sorted from them (not recorded which). This TCR was recovered from an adult woman who had mild COVID-19 (a few samples of this study predate the infection). Cell type and time point are not known. V usage is TRBV12-3 or TRBV12-4 and J usage is TRBJ2-3, with TRBD2 identical over 12 bases. CDR3 coding DNA: TGTGCCAGCAGATTACTAGCGGGGGGAGATACGCAGTATTTT. Protein sequence: CASRLLAGGDTQYF.